Following are 30 T cell receptor beta chains from one sample sequenced in a study of cytomegalovirus exposure and HLA in healthy donors. The PCR was carried out with 60 Vbeta primers and 13 Jbeta primers. Method: immunoSEQ multiplex PCR; TCRdb's copy keeps in-frame clones and lacks some. The sample holds about 130,000 clones, roughly 78% seen once. Material: PBMCs. The origin of the receptors is a man between 25 and 39 years old in good health and CMV-seronegative.

The J gene is TRBJ1-5, the V gene TRBV28, with TRBD1 matching 7 bases. This CDR3 spans 17 amino acids. The germline V gene encodes CDR1 MDHEN and CDR2 SYDVKM. Trimming removed 8 bases from V and 7 bases from J; junction bases left unmatched: 20. Here the CDR3 reads CASGGQHHLGGVQPQHF. CDR3 DNA sequence: TGTGCCAGCGGGGGACAGCACCACCTCGGGGGAGTACAGCCCCAGCATTTT.

V gene TRBV5-8 combines with J gene TRBJ2-1; TRBD2 matches 11 bases. V trimming: 2 bases; J trimming: 4 bases; junction bases outside the gene matches: 2. Germline V gives CDR1 SGHTS, CDR2 YDEGEE. The CDR3 contains 15 residues. The CDR3 sequence: CASSFGTSGYNEQFF. DNA for the CDR3: TGTGCCAGCAGCTTCGGGACTAGCGGATACAATGAGCAGTTCTTC.

In this sample, this clone turned up once. The V call is TRBV27, the J call TRBJ2-6; the D is unclear. Germline assignment: CDR1 MNHEY and CDR2 SMNVEV (reference sequence). The CDR3 contains 16 residues. Trimming took 3 bases from V and 0 from J, leaving 9 bases between them. The CDR3 spells CASSFLDNSGANVLTF. As DNA, the CDR3 is TGTGCCAGCAGTTTTTTAGACAACTCTGGGGCCAACGTCCTGACTTTC.

Remarks on this clone: The junction and the germline gene differ at one end; a read error may be behind it. The V and J genes are TRBV6-1 and TRBJ1-2, with a weak D call TRBD1 (5 bases). The germline gives CDR1 MNHNS, CDR2 SASEGT. The CDR3 spans 13 residues. The CDR3 nucleotides read TGTGCCAGCAGTGAAGGGGGCTCCCATGGCTACCCCTTC. Translated, it gives CASSEGGSHGYPF.

This rearrangement joins TRBV4-2 to TRBJ2-7; D not certain. The ends were cut back, 0 bases at V and 4 bases at J, with 7 bases in the middle. Germline assignment: CDR1 LGHNA and CDR2 YNFKEQ. The CDR3 is made up of 13 amino acids. The CDR3 DNA follows: TGTGCCAGCAGCCAAGATTTGAGGTACGAGCAGTACTTC. Translating gives CASSQDLRYEQYF.

The genes are TRBV5-4 and TRBJ1-1; weak D call: TRBD1 (5 bases). Deletions cut 4 bases from V and 7 bases from J, with 11 bases between. Germline CDR1 and CDR2: SGHNT and YYREEE (reference sequence). The CDR3 sequence is 12 residues long. CDR3 sequence reads: CASSPSGFEAFF. The CDR3 DNA sequence: TGTGCCAGCAGCCCCTCAGGGTTTGAAGCTTTCTTT.

The chain combines TRBV10-3 with TRBJ2-2; possibly TRBD2 for D (6 bases). The germline gives CDR1 ENHRY, CDR2 SYGVKD. CDR3 size: 13 residues. V was cut by 11 bases and J by 2 bases, with 12 bases left in between. The DNA of the CDR3 is TGTGCCGCGTTGGGACTTAACACCGGGGAGCTGTTTTTT. This encodes CAALGLNTGELFF.

This clone was detected only a few times. The rearrangement uses TRBV28 and TRBJ1-2; possible D gene TRBD1, 5 bases. The CDR3 loop spans 14 amino acids. From germline, CDR1 is MDHEN and CDR2 SYDVKM. Trimming shortened V by 1 base and J by 4 bases, and 10 bases separated the two germline ends. The DNA for the CDR3 is TGTGCCAGCAGTTTATTGGGGGGTGTCTATGGCTACACCTTC. Its protein product is CASSLLGGVYGYTF.

This chain uses TRBV5-1 with TRBJ2-7; D is ambiguous. Looked up from germline, CDR1 is SGHRS and CDR2 is YFSETQ. This CDR3 is 11 amino acids long. Trimming cost V 4 bases and J 3 bases, with 5 bases left between them. CDR3 nucleotides: TGCGCCAGCAGCGCGGACTACGAGCAGTACTTC. This sequence encodes CASSADYEQYF.

This chain connects TRBV5-1 to TRBJ2-5, with D possibly TRBD1 on 5 matching bases. Trimming pared 4 bases from V and 5 bases from J, leaving 15 bases between. CDR3 length equals 14 residues. In germline, CDR1 is SGHRS, CDR2 YFSETQ. The CDR3 here is CASSPNRMLETQYF. The CDR3 DNA sequence: TGCGCCAGCAGCCCTAACAGGATGCTGGAGACCCAGTACTTC.

This clone was counted between two and nine times. This chain links TRBV30 with TRBJ1-6; TRBD1 might be the D (6 bases). The CDR3 has 15 residues. V was shortened by 2 bases and J by 6 bases, with 14 bases between the two germline ends. Germline loops: CDR1 GTSNPN, CDR2 SVGIG (reference sequence). The DNA of the CDR3 is TGTGCCTGGAGTCTAGGGGGACACGTTAATTCACCCCTCCACTTT. Encoded protein: CAWSLGGHVNSPLHF. The entire variable domain, with the rest obtained from reference TRBV30 and TRBJ1-6, is as follows: SQTIHQWPATLVQPVGSPLSLECTVEGTSNPNLYWYRQAAGRGLQLLFYSVGIGQISSEVPQNLSASRPQDRQFILSSKKLLLSDSGFYLCAWSLGGHVNSPLHFGNGTRLTVT.

This clone came up a few times. The rearrangement uses TRBV7-8 and TRBJ1-3, with a possible D match to TRBD1 (6 bases). This CDR3 has 17 amino acids. The V end was cut by 3 bases, the J end by 0 bases, with 15 bases between. Looked up from germline, CDR1 is SGHVS and CDR2 is FQNEAQ. The CDR3 protein is CASSLKRGFNSGNTIYF. CDR3 DNA: TGTGCCAGCAGCTTGAAAAGGGGGTTCAACTCTGGAAACACCATATATTTT.

The gene calls are TRBV7-9 and TRBJ2-5; TRBD2 matches 8 bases. Judging by the DNA end, TRBJ2-7 fits better; the J call may be wrong. This CDR3 has 14 amino acids. Germline CDR1 is SEHNR and CDR2 is FQNEAQ (reference sequence). In DNA, the CDR3 is TGTGCCAGCAGCTCAGTAGCGGGACTCTACGAGCAGTACTTC. Protein: CASSSVAGLYEQYF.

The rearrangement links TRBV7-3 to TRBJ2-1; 14 bases are a match to TRBD2. Germline V gene lookup returns CDR1 SGHTA and CDR2 FQGTGA. V lost 5 bases, J lost 7 bases, and 4 bases stayed unmatched. This CDR3 region has 15 residues. In DNA form, the CDR3 reads TGTGCCAGCAGCCTGGGACTAGCGGGAGATAATGAGCAGTTCTTC. This gives the protein CASSLGLAGDNEQFF.

This clone has more than one count but fewer than ten. The chain employs TRBV6-5 and TRBJ1-5; 7 bases are a match to TRBD1. V trimming: 8 bases; J trimming: 5 bases; junction bases outside the gene matches: 9. The germline V gene has CDR1 MNHEY and CDR2 SVGAGI. CDR3 length: 14 residues. CDR3 sequence reads: CASRIGQGDQPQHF. CDR3 DNA sequence: TGTGCCAGCCGGATAGGGCAGGGGGATCAGCCCCAGCATTTT.

The rearrangement uses TRBV27 and TRBJ2-7; D uncertain. The CDR3 loop spans 14 amino acids. V was clipped by 3 bases and J by 4 bases, with 13 bases between them. CDR1 and CDR2 (germline): MNHEY, SMNVEV (reference sequence). The CDR3 sequence is CASSFHGFRYEQYF. CDR3 sequence (DNA): TGTGCCAGCAGTTTCCACGGGTTTCGATACGAGCAGTACTTC.

The chain combines TRBV7-2 with TRBJ1-2; no clear D. The germline V and J ends were trimmed by 3 bases and 4 bases, with 12 bases remaining between them. CDR3 length equals 14 residues. From germline, CDR1 is SGHTA and CDR2 FQGNSA. The CDR3 reads CASSFFGSGYGYTF. The CDR3, as DNA: TGTGCCAGCAGCTTCTTTGGCAGTGGCTATGGCTACACCTTC.

V usage is TRBV5-8 and J usage is TRBJ2-1; the D gene is possibly TRBD1 (7 bases). With 4 bases removed from V and 0 bases from J, the gap between germline ends came to 14 bases. Germline CDR1 and CDR2: SGHTS and YDEGEE. This CDR3 spans 16 amino acids. As DNA, the CDR3 is TGTGCCAGCAGCCCGCGGGACAGCTCCTCCTACAATGAGCAGTTCTTC. It is translated as CASSPRDSSSYNEQFF.

As to this clone: Mismatch with germline at one junction end may stem from a read error. The CDR3 here is CASSPNLGVASLPGGEQFF. Written as DNA, the CDR3 is TGTGCTAGCAGCCCGAACCTTGGGGTGGCTAGTCTCCCCGGGGGTGAGCAGTTCTTC. The chain recombines TRBV7-7 with TRBJ2-1; possible D gene TRBD2, 6 bases. In germline, CDR1 is SSHAT, CDR2 FNYEAQ (reference sequence). This CDR3 is 19 amino acids long.

This clone was seen only once. The V gene is TRBV13, the J gene TRBJ1-3; D gene ambiguous. The CDR3 is made up of 17 amino acids. Per germline, CDR1 PRHDT and CDR2 FYEKMQ (reference sequence). Trimming shortened V by 1 base and J by 3 bases, and 16 bases separated the two germline ends. The CDR3 nucleotides are TGTGCCAGCAGCTTAGACCACGGCGGGAGACTTGGAAACACCATATATTTT. It translates to CASSLDHGGRLGNTIYF.

V gene TRBV13 combines with J gene TRBJ2-2; 7 bases are shared with TRBD2. The CDR3 is 16 residues long. The V gene end was trimmed by 3 bases and the J gene end by 5 bases; junction bases not matched to a gene: 9. CDR1 is PRHDT and CDR2 is FYEKMQ in the germline V gene (reference sequence). The CDR3: CASSLTGGGETGELFF. CDR3 bases: TGTGCCAGCAGCTTGACGGGGGGAGGAGAAACCGGGGAGCTGTTTTTT. The full variable domain, rest sourced from reference TRBV13 and TRBJ2-2, is AAGVIQSPRHLIKEKRETATLKCYPIPRHDTVYWYQQGPGQDPQFLISFYEKMQSDKGSIPDRFSAQQFSDYHSELNMSSLELGDSALYFCASSLTGGGETGELFFGEGSRLTVL.

To note about this clone: The junction departs from the called germline gene at one end, perhaps through a read error. The chain couples TRBV4-3 to TRBJ1-5, with 8 nucleotides matching TRBD1. Germline lookup yields CDR1 LGHNA and CDR2 YSLEER. The CDR3 totals 14 residues. This CDR3 is CASSPGTGKEPQNF. The CDR3 DNA follows: TGCGCCAGCAGCCCCGGGACAGGTAAAGAGCCCCAGAATTTT.

This clone has a single count. The CDR3 sequence is CASSPSGSSGRAYNEQFF. The CDR3 DNA reads as TGTGCCAGCTCACCAAGCGGGTCGAGCGGGAGGGCCTACAATGAGCAGTTCTTC. The V gene is TRBV18, the J gene TRBJ2-1, with 10 nucleotides matching TRBD2. The germline CDR1 and CDR2 sequences are KGHSH and LQKENI. After removal of 2 bases from V and 2 bases from J, the junction contained 9 bases not matched to a gene. The CDR3 spans 18 residues.

CDR3 nucleotides: TGTGCCAGCAGCTTAACGGGACAGGCCCAAGAGACCCAGTACTTC. This translates into CASSLTGQAQETQYF. The genes are TRBV7-3 and TRBJ2-5, with 8 positions matching TRBD1. This CDR3 is 15 amino acids long. After removal of 0 bases from V and 1 base from J, the junction contained 1 base not matched to a gene. Germline lookup yields CDR1 SGHTA and CDR2 FQGTGA.

The chain links TRBV7-6 to TRBJ2-3; 7 nucleotides agree with TRBD2. CDR1 is SGHVS and CDR2 is FNYEAQ in the germline V gene. V shed 1 base and J 2 bases; nucleotides not matched to a gene: 6. The CDR3 covers 16 residues. CDR3 sequence: CASSLVAGVNTDTQYF. In DNA, the CDR3 is TGTGCCAGCAGCTTAGTGGCGGGAGTTAACACAGATACGCAGTATTTT.

The genes are TRBV19 and TRBJ2-3; D remains ambiguous. Germline V gene data show CDR1 as LNHDA and CDR2 as SQIVND (reference sequence). V lost 3 bases to trimming and J lost 2 bases, with 9 bases between them. The CDR3 consists of 14 residues. The CDR3 DNA is TGTGCCAGTAGTATCGTCGGAGACACAGATACGCAGTATTTT. This translates into CASSIVGDTDTQYF.

The chain has TRBV5-1 and TRBJ1-2; 11 bases align to TRBD1. The CDR3 is 15 residues long. V was pared by 3 bases and J by 4 bases, with 5 bases of the junction left unmatched. Germline V gene data show CDR1 as SGHRS and CDR2 as YFSETQ. The DNA for the CDR3 is TGCGCCAGCAGCTCGCGGACAGGGGGCGGCTATGGCTACACCTTC. Translating gives CASSSRTGGGYGYTF.

V is TRBV27 and J is TRBJ2-3; D may be TRBD2 (5 bases). The germline gives CDR1 MNHEY, CDR2 SMNVEV (reference sequence). V lost 5 bases and J lost 2, with 14 bases in between. The CDR3 loop spans 15 amino acids. DNA for the CDR3: TGTGCCAGCAGTGAGCCCGGGATCTACACAGATACGCAGTATTTT. Translating it yields CASSEPGIYTDTQYF.

This chain connects TRBV19 to TRBJ1-2; 7 positions match TRBD1. The V gene's germline CDR1 is LNHDA and CDR2 SQIVND (reference sequence). Trimming took 4 bases from V and 3 from J; bases not matched to a gene: 2. The CDR3 is made up of 13 amino acids. CDR3 loop: CASSRDRDYGYTF. CDR3 coding DNA: TGTGCCAGTAGTAGGGACAGAGACTATGGCTACACCTTC.

DNA of the CDR3: TGTGCCAGTATCGACCGGCTAGCTACGCAGTATTTT. It translates to CASIDRLATQYF. V gene TRBV19 combines with J gene TRBJ2-3; weak D call: TRBD2 (5 bases). The CDR3 is 12 residues long. CDR1 is LNHDA, CDR2 SQIVND, per germline (reference sequence). Trimming left V 7 bases short and J 8 bases short, with 13 bases between.